These 9 T cell receptor beta chains share one sample of origin, sequenced in a study of blood T cells in healthy people across ages. The second PCR ran about 6 to 11 cycles with a sample-barcoded 5' primer and J-beta primers. TCRdb reprocessed the 5' RACE reads with MiXCR, giving one entry per CDR3 protein. The sample lists over a million distinct CDR3 sequences; around 59% were seen once. Specimen: blood. These TCRs come from a man aged 18 to 29 in good health.

The chain links TRBV4-1 to TRBJ2-1, with D unresolved. V was trimmed by 0 bases and J by 10 bases, leaving 10 bases between them. The CDR3 spans 13 residues. Germline V gives CDR1 MGHRA, CDR2 YSYEKL. Here the CDR3 DNA reads TGCGCCAGCAGCCAAGATATCACGGTGGAGCAGTTCTTC. Its translation is CASSQDITVEQFF.

CDR3 DNA sequence: TGCAGTGCTAATCTAGCGGGAGTCTACAATGAGCAGTTCTTC. It specifies CSANLAGVYNEQFF. The chain joins TRBV20-1 to TRBJ2-1; 10 positions match TRBD2. Germline trimming cut 4 bases from V and 3 bases from J; bases unmatched to any gene: 3. The CDR3 length is 14 residues. The germline CDR1 and CDR2 sequences are DFQATT and SNEGSKA (reference sequence).

The chain recombines TRBV25-1 with TRBJ2-7, with D possibly TRBD2 on 7 matching bases. The CDR3 runs 15 residues. CDR1 is MGHDK, CDR2 SYGVNS, per germline. The ends were cut back, 1 base at V and 4 bases at J, with 14 bases in the middle. The CDR3 loop reads CASSEFRGGGYEQYF. DNA for the CDR3: TGTGCCAGCAGTGAATTTAGGGGGGGAGGTTACGAGCAGTACTTC.

The chain joins TRBV12-5 to TRBJ2-1; D gene unclear. The CDR3 has 14 amino acids. V gave up 1 base and J gave up 1 base, with 5 bases separating them. Germline CDR1 LGHNT, CDR2 FRNRAP. DNA for the CDR3: TGTGCTAGTGGTTTGGACCGGTCCTACAATGAGCAGTTCTTC. Its translation: CASGLDRSYNEQFF.

This chain's CDR3 is CASSKDKDPSEQYF. As DNA, the CDR3 is TGTGCCAGCAGCAAAGATAAGGATCCTAGCGAGCAGTACTTC. The chain combines TRBV21-1 with TRBJ2-7. TRBV21-1 is recorded as a pseudogene. This CDR3 has 14 residues.

This clonotype was picked up a small number of times. The DNA for the CDR3 is TGTGCCAGCAGTTTGGCGGGACGGGTTAACTATGGCTACACCTTC. Translating it yields CASSLAGRVNYGYTF. The chain carries TRBV12-3 or TRBV12-4 and TRBJ1-2; weak D call: TRBD1 (5 bases). The CDR3 contains 15 residues. Between the trimmed V and J ends, which lost 3 bases and 1 base, there was a span of 12 bases.

This clonotype was picked up one time. One junction end disagrees with the germline gene, perhaps due to a read error. J is TRBJ2-3 and V is TRBV5-1; D tentatively fits TRBD1 or TRBD2 (5 bases each). This CDR3 is built from 13 residues. CDR1 SGHRS and CDR2 YFSETQ come from the germline V gene. The CDR3 DNA is TGTGCTAGCAGCTTGGTACAGGCCGATACGCAGTATTTT. This codes for CASSLVQADTQYF.

The chain links TRBV4-1 to TRBJ2-7; 7 bases line up with TRBD1. The junction had 1 base not matched to a gene; V was cut back by 0 bases and J by 2 bases. The CDR3 covers 14 residues. The germline CDR1 and CDR2 sequences are MGHRA and YSYEKL. The CDR3 sequence is CASSQETGTYEQYF. The CDR3 bases are TGCGCCAGCAGCCAAGAGACAGGGACCTACGAGCAGTACTTC.

CDR3 nucleotides: TGCAGTGCTCAGGGGTACAATGAGCAGTACTTC. Encoded protein: CSAQGYNEQYF. V and J are TRBV20-1 and TRBJ2-5; tentative D call: TRBD1 (6 bases). V dropped 5 bases and J dropped 11 bases, with 15 bases sitting between them. Germline lookup yields CDR1 DFQATT and CDR2 SNEGSKA (reference sequence). The CDR3 has 11 residues.